What follows are 28 T cell receptor beta chains derived from one specimen sequenced in a study of T cell repertoires in ileal Crohn's disease. As to time point: proximal margin of the surgical specimen (macroscopically non-inflamed). Data came from immunoSEQ multiplex PCR; TCRdb stores just in-frame clones and leaves some out. The table records several thousand clones, 74% of them present only once. Sample: ileal tissue. The receptors originated from an adult with Crohn's disease.

This clone has more than one count but fewer than ten. J is TRBJ2-3 and V is TRBV9; 13 positions match TRBD2. Germline V gene data show CDR1 as SGDLS and CDR2 as YYNGEE. Unmatched junction bases numbered 6, after V lost 4 bases and J lost 4 bases. The CDR3 runs 16 residues. The CDR3 region is CASSLGLAGDSDTQYF. CDR3 DNA sequence: TGTGCCAGCAGCTTAGGACTAGCGGGAGATTCAGATACGCAGTATTTT.

The chain recombines TRBV7-3 with TRBJ2-7, with 9 bases identical to TRBD2. This CDR3 has 15 residues. CDR1 SGHTA and CDR2 FQGTGA come from the germline V gene. Losses at the gene ends were 2 bases for V and 2 bases for J; bases not matched to a gene: 4. CDR3 in amino acids: CASSLGLAGPYEQYF. Written as DNA, the CDR3 is TGTGCCAGCAGCTTAGGGCTAGCGGGGCCCTACGAGCAGTACTTC.

The rearrangement uses TRBV11-2 and TRBJ1-2; D is ambiguous. Germline CDR1 reads SGHAT; CDR2 reads FQNNGV. Trimming stripped 1 base from V and 2 bases from J, with 11 bases between. CDR3 length: 15 amino acids. CDR3 bases: TGTGCCAGCAGCTTAGGATCAAATGTGAACTATGGCTACACCTTC. It encodes CASSLGSNVNYGYTF.

V gene TRBV30 combines with J gene TRBJ1-4; D call uncertain. This CDR3 has 17 residues. The germline V gene has CDR1 GTSNPN and CDR2 SVGIG (reference sequence). V shed 6 bases and J shed 5 bases, with 25 bases lying between them. CDR3 DNA: TGTGCCTGTGACACATGGAGTCTCCCAGTCGACAATGAAAAACTGTTTTTT. Translating gives CACDTWSLPVDNEKLFF.

The gene calls are TRBV6-4 and TRBJ2-7; 9 bases line up with TRBD2. CDR1 and CDR2 (germline): MRHNA, SNTAGT. V gave up 7 bases and J gave up 6 bases; unmatched junction bases: 10. The CDR3 spans 14 residues. CDR3 in DNA: TGTGCCAGCAAGAAGCGGGGGGCCCAGTCCGAGCAGTACTTC. The encoded protein is CASKKRGAQSEQYF.

The chain uses TRBV7-3 and TRBJ1-3; D not certain. The germline gives CDR1 SGHTA, CDR2 FQGTGA. This CDR3 region has 15 residues. V shed 4 bases and J shed 0 bases, with 10 bases lying between them. For the CDR3, the DNA is TGTGCCAGCAGCTCGTACACTAGCTCTGGAAACACCATATATTTT. Its protein product is CASSSYTSSGNTIYF.

This chain's CDR3 is CASSVAGGGETQYF. CDR3 sequence (DNA): TGTGCCAGCAGCGTAGCTGGAGGGGGAGAGACCCAGTACTTC. V is TRBV9 and J is TRBJ2-5; D tentatively fits TRBD1 or TRBD2 (6 bases each). The V and J ends lost 0 bases and 4 bases respectively, with 10 bases between them. Germline V lookup: CDR1 SGDLS, CDR2 YYNGEE. This CDR3 comprises 14 residues. The whole variable domain, remainder taken from reference TRBV9 and TRBJ2-5, is DSGVTQTPKHLITATGQRVTLRCSPRSGDLSVYWYQQSLDQGLQFLIQYYNGEERAKGNILERFSAQQFPDLHSELNLSSLELGDSALYFCASSVAGGGETQYFGPGTRLLVL.

J is TRBJ2-1 and V is TRBV19; D is possibly TRBD1 or TRBD2 (7 bases each). Germline V gives CDR1 LNHDA, CDR2 SQIVND (reference sequence). The CDR3 sequence is 16 residues long. V lost 3 bases to trimming and J lost 4 bases, with 16 bases between them. CDR3: CASSIRGGGQYNEQFF. The DNA for the CDR3 is TGTGCCAGTAGTATCAGGGGGGGAGGACAGTACAATGAGCAGTTCTTC.

CDR3 protein: CASRRDTSNQPQHF. The CDR3 DNA follows: TGTGCCAGCCGACGGGACACAAGCAATCAGCCCCAGCATTTT. The genes are TRBV28 and TRBJ1-5, with D possibly matching TRBD1 (6 bases). The CDR3 length is 14 residues. V lost 8 bases, J lost 1 base, and 12 bases lay in between. Germline CDR1 is MDHEN and CDR2 is SYDVKM.

The chain links TRBV2 to TRBJ2-7; perhaps D is TRBD1 or TRBD2 (5 bases each). The germline gives CDR1 SNHLY, CDR2 FYNNEI. The CDR3 length is 15 residues. The V end lost 6 bases, the J end lost 5 bases, and 20 bases lay between the germline ends. CDR3 DNA sequence: TGTGCCAGCAGCCTGGGACCCGTCGAGAGTCACGAGCAGTACTTC. Protein: CASSLGPVESHEQYF. Full variable domain (remainder filled in from reference TRBV2 and TRBJ2-7): EPEVTQTPSHQVTQMGQEVILRCVPISNHLYFYWYRQILGQKVEFLVSFYNNEISEKSEIFDDQFSVERPDGSNFTLKIRSTKLEDSAMYFCASSLGPVESHEQYFGPGTRLTVT.

The chain joins TRBV6-1 to TRBJ1-4, with 10 bases lining up with TRBD1. The CDR3 covers 15 residues. CDR1 and CDR2 (germline): MNHNS, SASEGT. After removal of 7 bases from V and 0 bases from J, the junction contained 2 bases not matched to a gene. The CDR3: CASKGQGATNEKLFF. The CDR3, as DNA: TGTGCCAGCAAAGGACAGGGGGCAACTAATGAAAAACTGTTTTTT.

V and J are TRBV28 and TRBJ1-2; TRBD1 might be the D (5 bases). The CDR3 loop spans 16 amino acids. The V gene lost 1 base and the J gene lost 0 bases, with 12 bases spanning the gap. From germline, CDR1 is MDHEN and CDR2 SYDVKM. CDR3: CASSLSAGGPNYGYTF. The CDR3 nucleotides are TGTGCCAGCAGTTTATCGGCCGGGGGTCCTAACTATGGCTACACCTTC.

J is TRBJ2-7 and V is TRBV5-6, with no clear D. CDR1 and CDR2 from the germline V gene are SGHDT and YYEEEE. The CDR3 contains 14 residues. V was trimmed by 4 bases and J by 0 bases, leaving 11 bases between them. The CDR3 DNA is TGTGCCAGCAGCGGCAGACCAAGCTCCTACGAGCAGTACTTC. This encodes CASSGRPSSYEQYF.

Relative to its sample, this clone is medium-sized. V gene TRBV7-8 combines with J gene TRBJ1-1; no reliable D call. Trimming took 1 base from V and 7 from J, leaving 16 bases between them. The CDR3 loop spans 15 amino acids. Germline CDR1 is SGHVS and CDR2 is FQNEAQ. The CDR3 loop reads CASSLEVRTNHEAFF. The CDR3 nucleotides read TGTGCCAGCAGCTTAGAAGTCAGAACTAACCATGAAGCTTTCTTT. Full variable domain (missing parts from reference TRBV7-8 and TRBJ1-1): GAGVSQSPRYKVAKRGQDVALRCDPISGHVSLFWYQQALGQGPEFLTYFQNEAQLDKSGLPSDRFFAERPEGSVSTLKIQRTQQEDSAVYLCASSLEVRTNHEAFFGQGTRLTVV.

V and J are TRBV2 and TRBJ2-1; 9 bases are shared with TRBD1. The CDR3 is made up of 13 amino acids. After removal of 8 bases from V and 3 bases from J, the junction contained 2 bases not matched to a gene. Germline V gives CDR1 SNHLY, CDR2 FYNNEI. The CDR3 nucleotides are TGTGCCAGCGGGACAGGGAGCTACAATGAGCAGTTCTTC. It specifies CASGTGSYNEQFF. The whole variable domain, filled in from reference TRBV2 and TRBJ2-1, reads EPEVTQTPSHQVTQMGQEVILRCVPISNHLYFYWYRQILGQKVEFLVSFYNNEISEKSEIFDDQFSVERPDGSNFTLKIRSTKLEDSAMYFCASGTGSYNEQFFGPGTRLTVL.

The chain is built from TRBV7-6 and TRBJ2-1, with TRBD2 matching 10 bases. V was clipped by 5 bases and J by 6 bases; unmatched bases: 10. Germline V gives CDR1 SGHVS, CDR2 FNYEAQ. The CDR3 contains 16 residues. In DNA form, the CDR3 reads TGTGCCAGCAGCCACCTAGCGGGAGAGGGCCTCAATGAGCAGTTCTTC. Translated, it gives CASSHLAGEGLNEQFF.

This chain links TRBV23-1 with TRBJ2-7; no firm D call. TRBV23-1 is annotated as an ORF whose role is uncertain. V shed 0 bases and J shed 3 bases, with 9 bases lying between them. This CDR3 is 14 amino acids long. The CDR3: CASSQSGGGYEQYF. The CDR3 DNA is TGCGCCAGCAGTCAATCGGGTGGCGGCTACGAGCAGTACTTC.

This chain joins TRBV7-3 and TRBJ2-2; D might be TRBD1 (6 bases). The CDR3 loop spans 13 amino acids. The germline V gene has CDR1 SGHTA and CDR2 FQGTGA. The V end lost 4 bases, the J end lost 5 bases, and 8 bases lay between the germline ends. The CDR3 protein is CASSSGVTGELFF. DNA for the CDR3: TGTGCCAGCAGCTCAGGGGTTACCGGGGAGCTGTTTTTT.

V is TRBV7-9 and J is TRBJ1-2; 9 bases line up with TRBD1. Germline V lookup: CDR1 SEHNR, CDR2 FQNEAQ (reference sequence). The ends lost 3 bases at V and 5 bases at J; junction bases unmatched: 7. This CDR3 spans 15 amino acids. CDR3 sequence (DNA): TGTGCCAGCAGCTTCTTAGGGACAGGGCCTTATGGCTACACCTTC. Protein sequence: CASSFLGTGPYGYTF.

The chain employs TRBV7-3 and TRBJ2-1; 10 bases line up with TRBD2. With V trimmed by 3 bases and J by 7 bases, 9 bases remained unmatched. The CDR3 loop spans 16 amino acids. The germline V gene encodes CDR1 SGHTA and CDR2 FQGTGA. Here the CDR3 reads CASSFRSGRASNEQFF. The CDR3 DNA reads TGTGCCAGCAGCTTTCGAAGCGGGAGGGCCAGTAATGAGCAGTTCTTC.

This chain connects TRBV7-6 to TRBJ2-6, with D uncertain. Germline V CDR1 and CDR2: SGHVS, FNYEAQ. The CDR3 is 15 residues long. The V end was cut by 1 base, the J end by 1 base, with 5 bases between. The CDR3 protein is CASSLGSSGANVLTF. In DNA form, the CDR3 reads TGTGCCAGCAGCTTAGGGAGTTCTGGGGCCAACGTCCTGACTTTC. The whole variable domain, filled in from reference TRBV7-6 and TRBJ2-6, reads GAGVSQSPRYKVTKRGQDVALRCDPISGHVSLYWYRQALGQGPEFLTYFNYEAQQDKSGLPNDRFSAERPEGSISTLTIQRTEQRDSAMYRCASSLGSSGANVLTFGAGSRLTVL.

Only a few counts were recorded for this clone. The chain uses TRBV6-5 and TRBJ1-1; D unclear. Germline values: CDR1 MNHEY, CDR2 SVGAGI. Trimming left V 2 bases short and J 6 bases short, with 10 bases between. The CDR3 extends over 13 amino acids. The CDR3 sequence: CASSYEVGSEAFF. CDR3 sequence (DNA): TGTGCCAGCAGTTACGAGGTAGGGTCTGAAGCTTTCTTT.

This clone was seen just once. The chain joins TRBV7-3 to TRBJ2-7; D is unclear. With 2 bases removed from V and 7 bases from J, the gap between germline ends came to 12 bases. In germline, CDR1 is SGHTA, CDR2 FQGTGA. CDR3 length equals 13 residues. The CDR3: CASSLGPNTEQYF. In nucleotides, the CDR3 is TGTGCCAGCAGCTTAGGACCCAACACTGAGCAGTACTTC.

The gene calls are TRBV19 and TRBJ2-1, with 11 bases identical to TRBD2. CDR1 and CDR2 (germline): LNHDA, SQIVND (reference sequence). V was clipped by 2 bases and J by 9 bases; unmatched bases: 6. The CDR3 covers 15 residues. CDR3 loop: CASSIILAGAVEQFF. The DNA of the CDR3 is TGTGCCAGTAGTATAATACTAGCGGGAGCAGTTGAGCAGTTCTTC.

In this sample, this clone turned up once. J is TRBJ1-5 and V is TRBV27; 7 bases agree with TRBD1. Germline CDR1 and CDR2: MNHEY and SMNVEV (reference sequence). CDR3 size: 14 residues. V was clipped by 4 bases and J by 5 bases; unmatched bases: 5. CDR3 protein: CASSSNRGYQPQHF. The CDR3 DNA reads TGTGCCAGCAGTTCCAACAGGGGTTATCAGCCCCAGCATTTT.

The chain joins TRBV27 to TRBJ1-2; possibly TRBD1 for D (6 bases). The V and J ends lost 0 bases and 2 bases respectively, with 16 bases between them. The CDR3 spans 17 residues. Germline V gene sequence: CDR1 MNHEY, CDR2 SMNVEV (reference sequence). In DNA form, the CDR3 reads TGTGCCAGCAGTTTATCGATCGTCTGGGGGCAAAACTATGGCTACACCTTC. This gives the protein CASSLSIVWGQNYGYTF.

The gene calls are TRBV18 and TRBJ1-5; D not resolved. Germline V CDR1 and CDR2: KGHSH, LQKENI. V was cut by 3 bases and J by 6 bases, with 12 bases left in between. This CDR3 contains 14 residues. CDR3 bases: TGTGCCAGCTCACCCCCGGACTCAAGTCAGCCCCAGCATTTT. Residues: CASSPPDSSQPQHF.

This CDR3 reads CASSEQTGTGTEAFF. The CDR3 DNA sequence: TGTGCCAGCTCAGAACAGACAGGAACGGGCACTGAAGCTTTCTTT. The V gene is TRBV18, the J gene TRBJ1-1; a weak D match, TRBD1 (6 bases). There are 15 residues in the CDR3. The V gene's germline CDR1 is KGHSH and CDR2 LQKENI. Between the trimmed V and J ends, which lost 5 bases and 4 bases, there was a span of 17 bases. The complete variable domain, with remaining parts taken from reference TRBV18 and TRBJ1-1, reads NAGVMQNPRHLVRRRGQEARLRCSPMKGHSHVYWYRQLPEEGLKFMVYLQKENIIDESGMPKERFSAEFPKEGPSILRIQQVVRGDSAAYFCASSEQTGTGTEAFFGQGTRLTVV.